Shown below are 19 T cell receptor beta chains from a single sample sequenced in a study of CD8 T cells in Susac syndrome. Reverse transcription of about 0.5 to 1 ug RNA used random hexamers. TCRdb recomputed calls from the immunoSEQ multiplex PCR reads with MiXCR, one row per CDR3 protein. The sample lists approximately 180,000 distinct CDR3 sequences; roughly 90% were seen once. The sample consisted of CD4+ T cells from PBMCs. The receptors shown here come from a human donor with Susac syndrome.

The chain joins TRBV5-1 to TRBJ1-1; no reliable D call. Trimming removed 4 bases at V and 0 bases at J, with 10 bases between. The CDR3 totals 14 residues. Germline values: CDR1 SGHRS, CDR2 YFSETQ. The CDR3 coding sequence is TGCGCCAGCAGCGCGGGGTCCGTGAACACTGAAGCTTTCTTT. Its translation is CASSAGSVNTEAFF.

Written as DNA, the CDR3 is TGTGCCTGGATGATTAGCGGGAGAAAAGCCTACGAGCAGTACTTC. Translation gives CAWMISGRKAYEQYF. The V gene is TRBV30, the J gene TRBJ2-7, with 9 bases matching TRBD2. CDR3 size: 15 residues. V trimming: 4 bases; J trimming: 2 bases; junction bases outside the gene matches: 9. The germline V gene has CDR1 GTSNPN and CDR2 SVGIG (reference sequence).

The rearrangement links TRBV5-4 to TRBJ1-3; the D is unclear. CDR1 SGHNT and CDR2 YYREEE come from the germline V gene (reference sequence). This CDR3 contains 15 residues. V shed 5 bases and J shed 0 bases, with 12 bases lying between them. DNA of the CDR3: TGTGCCAGCAGTACTAGGGAGTTCTCTGGAAACACCATATATTTT. This translates into CASSTREFSGNTIYF.

The chain links TRBV6-4 to TRBJ2-3, with D perhaps TRBD2 (5 bases). The CDR3 spans 16 residues. Trimming removed 2 bases at V and 0 bases at J, with 12 bases between. Per germline, CDR1 MRHNA and CDR2 SNTAGT. The CDR3 here is CASSDRGGFSTDTQYF. The CDR3 region has the DNA TGTGCCAGCAGTGACAGAGGCGGGTTTAGCACAGATACGCAGTATTTT.

This rearrangement joins TRBV28 to TRBJ2-1; D might be TRBD2 (6 bases). The V end was cut by 7 bases, the J end by 0 bases, with 10 bases between. This CDR3 is built from 14 residues. Germline V gene sequence: CDR1 MDHEN, CDR2 SYDVKM. The CDR3 DNA is TGTGCCAGCATACGGGGGAGCTCCTACAATGAGCAGTTCTTC. This sequence encodes CASIRGSSYNEQFF. Looking up the rest from reference TRBV28 and TRBJ2-1 gives the full variable domain: DVKVTQSSRYLVKRTGEKVFLECVQDMDHENMFWYRQDPGLGLRLIYFSYDVKMKEKGDIPEGYSVSREKKERFSLILESASTNQTSMYLCASIRGSSYNEQFFGPGTRLTVL.

J is TRBJ2-1 and V is TRBV5-5; D is unresolved. This CDR3 spans 16 amino acids. V was cut by 0 bases and J by 4 bases, with 14 bases left in between. Germline V gene sequence: CDR1 SGHKS, CDR2 YYEKEE (reference sequence). CDR3 in amino acids: CASSLEASRLYNEQFF. The DNA of the CDR3 is TGTGCCAGCAGCTTGGAGGCCAGCAGGTTGTACAATGAGCAGTTCTTC.

The CDR3 sequence: CAGTGSSYNEQFF. CDR3 bases: TGTGCCGGGACAGGGAGCTCCTACAATGAGCAGTTCTTC. The chain uses TRBV30 and TRBJ2-1; 9 positions agree with TRBD1. Looked up from germline, CDR1 is GTSNPN and CDR2 is SVGIG (reference sequence). The V segment lost 8 bases and the J segment 0 bases; nucleotides outside the gene matches: 2. The CDR3 is 13 amino acids.

The chain links TRBV9 to TRBJ2-2; TRBD2 might be the D (7 bases). Germline V gene sequence: CDR1 SGDLS, CDR2 YYNGEE. This CDR3 is built from 18 residues. Trimming removed 1 base from V and 4 bases from J, with 20 bases in between. The CDR3 DNA is TGTGCCAGCAGCGTACATCCCGGGGGGCAGGGGTTCACCGGGGAGCTGTTTTTT. Residues: CASSVHPGGQGFTGELFF.

The chain couples TRBV28 to TRBJ2-1; TRBD1 matches at 10 bases. CDR1 is MDHEN, CDR2 SYDVKM, per germline. With 6 bases clipped from V and 8 bases from J, the junction kept 16 bases outside the gene matches. The CDR3 runs to 17 residues. CDR3 residues: CASSRQTGTGDPYEQFF. In nucleotides, the CDR3 is TGTGCCAGCAGCCGCCAGACCGGGACAGGGGATCCCTATGAGCAGTTCTTC. Full variable domain (missing parts from reference TRBV28 and TRBJ2-1): DVKVTQSSRYLVKRTGEKVFLECVQDMDHENMFWYRQDPGLGLRLIYFSYDVKMKEKGDIPEGYSVSREKKERFSLILESASTNQTSMYLCASSRQTGTGDPYEQFFGPGTRLTVL.

This clonotype was recorded a few times. Its ends do not fully match the called genes, so a read error is possible. The gene calls are TRBV12-3 or TRBV12-4 and TRBJ1-1; a possible D gene is TRBD1 (6 bases). CDR3 length equals 13 residues. Here the CDR3 DNA reads TGTGCCAGCAGTTTAAGGGGGGGAACTGAGGCTTTCTTT. Amino acids: CASSLRGGTEAFF.

The rearrangement joins TRBV19 to TRBJ2-3, with a weak D call TRBD1 (6 bases). CDR3 length: 17 residues. Germline V gene data show CDR1 as LNHDA and CDR2 as SQIVND (reference sequence). V dropped 3 bases and J dropped 1 base, with 17 bases sitting between them. The DNA of the CDR3 is TGTGCCAGTAGTATTCGCAGGGGTGCTGATGGCACAGATACGCAGTATTTT. Its translation: CASSIRRGADGTDTQYF.

The CDR3 reads CSAGGRTPSSNQPQHF. The CDR3 DNA is TGCAGTGCTGGCGGACGGACGCCAAGTAGCAATCAGCCCCAGCATTTT. This sequence joins TRBV20-1 and TRBJ1-5; no reliable D call. Trimming left V 5 bases short and J 0 bases short, with 17 bases between. CDR1 and CDR2 from the germline V gene are DFQATT and SNEGSKA (reference sequence). This CDR3 has 16 residues.

V is TRBV6-2 or TRBV6-3 and J is TRBJ2-7, with 7 bases identical to TRBD2. The ends lost 1 base at V and 0 bases at J; junction bases unmatched: 9. CDR1 is MNHEY, CDR2 SVGEGT, per germline. CDR3 length: 17 amino acids. CDR3 DNA: TGTGCCAGCAGTTACTTGCCCAGCGGGGTGATCTCCTACGAGCAGTACTTC. Encoded protein: CASSYLPSGVISYEQYF.

V and J are TRBV4-2 and TRBJ1-4; 7 nucleotides agree with TRBD1. This CDR3 has 16 residues. V shed 0 bases and J 8 bases; nucleotides not matched to a gene: 9. The germline V gene encodes CDR1 LGHNA and CDR2 YNFKEQ. The CDR3 DNA reads TGTGCCAGCAGCCAAGATGGAGGCAGGGGGAGCGAAAAACTGTTTTTT. It specifies CASSQDGGRGSEKLFF.

The V and J genes are TRBV7-3 and TRBJ2-1, with D perhaps matching TRBD2 (6 bases). The CDR3 sequence is 13 residues long. Deletions cut 7 bases from V and 6 bases from J, with 13 bases between. The germline V gene has CDR1 SGHTA and CDR2 FQGTGA. CDR3 sequence (DNA): TGTGCCAGCACTCCCTCCGGGGGCAATGAGCAGTTCTTC. Translated, it gives CASTPSGGNEQFF.

In DNA form, the CDR3 reads TGTGCCAGCAGACACAGAAGCTCCTACGAGCAGTACTTC. Translated, it gives CASRHRSSYEQYF. V is TRBV6-2 or TRBV6-3 and J is TRBJ2-7, with no clear D. Trimming shortened V by 6 bases and J by 0 bases, and 9 bases separated the two germline ends. Germline lookup yields CDR1 MNHEY and CDR2 SVGEGT. The CDR3 extends over 13 amino acids.

DNA of the CDR3: TGTGCCTGGAGAAGGTCCTCCCTCTTCTATGGCTACACCTTC. Translated: CAWRRSSLFYGYTF. The rearrangement joins TRBV30 to TRBJ1-2; D not certain. Between the trimmed V and J ends, which lost 3 bases and 4 bases, there was a span of 15 bases. The V gene's germline CDR1 is GTSNPN and CDR2 SVGIG (reference sequence). The CDR3 sequence is 14 residues long.

The gene calls are TRBV24-1 and TRBJ2-1; TRBD2 agrees at 10 bases. The CDR3 has 14 residues. The germline CDR1 and CDR2 sequences are KGHDR and SFDVKD. The J segment lost 6 bases and the V segment lost 3 bases, leaving 1 base of the junction unmatched. CDR3 in amino acids: CATSDSGRVNEQFF. The CDR3 DNA follows: TGTGCCACCAGTGATAGCGGGAGGGTCAATGAGCAGTTCTTC.

V gene TRBV19 combines with J gene TRBJ2-1, with 8 bases matching TRBD1. CDR3 length: 17 amino acids. Germline CDR1 is LNHDA and CDR2 is SQIVND (reference sequence). Losses at the gene ends were 0 bases for V and 2 bases for J; bases not matched to a gene: 6. The DNA for the CDR3 is TGTGCCAGTAGTATAGAGGACAGGGCTTGGCCCTACAATGAGCAGTTCTTC. Protein: CASSIEDRAWPYNEQFF.